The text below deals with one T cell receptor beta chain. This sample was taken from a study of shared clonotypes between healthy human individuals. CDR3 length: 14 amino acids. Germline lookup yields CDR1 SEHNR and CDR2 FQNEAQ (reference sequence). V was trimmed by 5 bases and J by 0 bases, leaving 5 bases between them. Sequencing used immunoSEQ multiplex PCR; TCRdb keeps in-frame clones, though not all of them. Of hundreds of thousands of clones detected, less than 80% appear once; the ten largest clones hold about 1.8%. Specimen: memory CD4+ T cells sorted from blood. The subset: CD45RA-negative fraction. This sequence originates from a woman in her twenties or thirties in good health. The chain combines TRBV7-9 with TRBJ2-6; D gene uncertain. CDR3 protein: CASSQTSGANVLTF. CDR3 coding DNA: TGTGCCAGCAGCCAGACCTCTGGGGCCAACGTCCTGACTTTC.